These 32 T cell receptor beta chains were sequenced from one sample in a study of cytomegalovirus exposure and HLA in healthy donors. The PCR used 60 Vbeta and 13 Jbeta primers. Method: immunoSEQ multiplex PCR; TCRdb's copy keeps in-frame clones and lacks some. The sample has 80,000 to 100,000 clones; roughly 61% are singletons. The sample comprised PBMCs. These receptors originate from a middle-aged woman in good health and CMV-seropositive.

J is TRBJ1-4 and V is TRBV7-9; weak D call: TRBD1 (6 bases). V was clipped by 6 bases and J by 3 bases, with 20 bases between them. Per germline, CDR1 SEHNR and CDR2 FQNEAQ (reference sequence). The CDR3 is 17 residues long. CDR3 DNA sequence: TGTGCCAGCAGTCCTCCAGGGACCAGGGGATCTAATGAAAAACTGTTTTTT. Translation gives CASSPPGTRGSNEKLFF.

CDR3 loop: CASSENRQYF. CDR3 DNA sequence: TGTGCCAGCAGTGAAAACAGACAGTACTTC. The rearrangement links TRBV2 to TRBJ2-7; unclear D gene. Germline V gives CDR1 SNHLY, CDR2 FYNNEI. The V end was cut by 2 bases, the J end by 10 bases, with 6 bases between. This CDR3 is built from 10 residues. Drawing the rest from reference TRBV2 and TRBJ2-7, the complete variable domain is EPEVTQTPSHQVTQMGQEVILRCVPISNHLYFYWYRQILGQKVEFLVSFYNNEISEKSEIFDDQFSVERPDGSNFTLKIRSTKLEDSAMYFCASSENRQYFGPGTRLTVT.

The rearrangement uses TRBV6-1 and TRBJ1-2; TRBD1 aligns across 7 bases. Germline CDR1 reads MNHNS; CDR2 reads SASEGT. CDR3 length: 15 residues. With 4 bases clipped from V and 0 bases from J, the junction kept 5 bases outside the gene matches. The CDR3: CASSGTGLANYGYTF. CDR3 coding DNA: TGTGCCAGCAGTGGGACAGGTTTAGCTAACTATGGCTACACCTTC.

This clone was observed a handful of times. The chain links TRBV25-1 to TRBJ2-1, with 7 bases matching TRBD2. Germline-derived CDR1 and CDR2 are MGHDK and SYGVNS. V was pared by 11 bases and J by 10 bases, with 11 bases of the junction left unmatched. The CDR3 runs 12 residues. This CDR3 is CAGGGDGVEQFF. The DNA of the CDR3 is TGTGCCGGGGGAGGGGACGGGGTGGAGCAGTTCTTC.

The J gene is TRBJ2-2, the V gene TRBV30, with 14 positions matching TRBD2. This CDR3 is 15 amino acids long. The trim removed 7 bases at V and 6 bases at J, leaving 7 bases unmatched. Germline CDR1 GTSNPN, CDR2 SVGIG (reference sequence). The CDR3 DNA follows: TGTGCCTTCGGGACTAGCGGGAGTAGGGCCGGGGAGCTGTTTTTT. It yields the protein CAFGTSGSRAGELFF.

The V gene is TRBV5-1, the J gene TRBJ1-1; D perhaps matches TRBD1 (5 bases). Germline V gene data show CDR1 as SGHRS and CDR2 as YFSETQ. The CDR3 runs 14 residues. Trimming cost V 2 bases and J 1 base, with 9 bases left between them. For the CDR3, the DNA is TGCGCCAGCAGCTTCGACAGTGGGAACACTGAAGCTTTCTTT. It codes for CASSFDSGNTEAFF.

This clone was seen only once. The rearrangement links TRBV5-1 to TRBJ1-4, with a possible D match to TRBD1 (5 bases). V was cut by 2 bases and J by 8 bases, with 13 bases left in between. This CDR3 is built from 14 residues. CDR1 and CDR2 (germline): SGHRS, YFSETQ. CDR3 loop: CASSLGGDTEKLFF. The DNA for the CDR3 is TGCGCCAGCAGCTTAGGAGGGGATACCGAAAAACTGTTTTTT.

The chain employs TRBV4-3 and TRBJ1-4; no clear D gene. This CDR3 is built from 16 residues. CDR1 is LGHNA and CDR2 is YSLEER in the germline V gene. The germline V and J ends were trimmed by 0 bases and 4 bases, with 12 bases remaining between them. CDR3 residues: CASSQDKAAYNEKLFF. The CDR3 nucleotides read TGCGCCAGCAGCCAAGATAAGGCAGCGTATAATGAAAAACTGTTTTTT.

This sequence joins TRBV2 and TRBJ2-1; a possible D gene is TRBD2 (6 bases). CDR3 length: 16 residues. V was shortened by 2 bases and J by 0 bases, with 11 bases between the two germline ends. Germline lookup yields CDR1 SNHLY and CDR2 FYNNEI. The CDR3, as DNA: TGTGCCAGCAGTGAACTAGCGTTGAGCTCCTACAATGAGCAGTTCTTC. Residues: CASSELALSSYNEQFF.

V is TRBV2 and J is TRBJ2-1; the D gene is possibly TRBD2 (6 bases). Trimming shortened V by 8 bases and J by 7 bases, and 15 bases separated the two germline ends. This CDR3 has 13 amino acids. From germline, CDR1 is SNHLY and CDR2 FYNNEI. CDR3 amino acids: CASVPGLINEQFF. The CDR3 nucleotides read TGTGCCAGCGTGCCGGGACTGATAAATGAGCAGTTCTTC.

J is TRBJ2-7 and V is TRBV28, with 12 nucleotides matching TRBD1. V was clipped by 6 bases and J by 4 bases; unmatched bases: 7. The length of the CDR3 is 15 residues. Germline V gene data show CDR1 as MDHEN and CDR2 as SYDVKM. As DNA, the CDR3 is TGTGCCAGCAGGGGGGACAGGGGGCTGAGGTACGAGCAGTACTTC. Its translation is CASRGDRGLRYEQYF.

The table lists this clone with a few counts. This chain uses TRBV7-2 with TRBJ2-7; D is uncertain. Germline assignment: CDR1 SGHTA and CDR2 FQGNSA. CDR3 length: 14 amino acids. Deletions cut 0 bases from V and 3 bases from J, with 9 bases between. CDR3 sequence: CASSLAGVRYEQYF. Written as DNA, the CDR3 is TGTGCCAGCAGCTTAGCCGGAGTACGCTACGAGCAGTACTTC.

The chain uses TRBV2 and TRBJ1-6; D is possibly TRBD1 (5 bases). V was clipped by 3 bases and J by 7 bases, with 16 bases between them. Germline lookup yields CDR1 SNHLY and CDR2 FYNNEI. The CDR3 sequence is 16 residues long. DNA for the CDR3: TGTGCCAGCAGTGATTTAGGGGCCGCCGGGAATTCACCCCTCCACTTT. Translation: CASSDLGAAGNSPLHF.

V is TRBV5-8 and J is TRBJ2-7; 9 nucleotides align to TRBD1. The CDR3 is made up of 13 amino acids. Germline values: CDR1 SGHTS, CDR2 YDEGEE. V dropped 3 bases and J dropped 5; count of bases not matched to a gene: 3. CDR3 coding DNA: TGTGCCAGCAGCTGGGGACAGGGCCACGAGCAGTACTTC. Amino acid sequence: CASSWGQGHEQYF.

The chain recombines TRBV20-1 with TRBJ2-7; D may be TRBD1 (5 bases). V was trimmed by 0 bases and J by 6 bases, leaving 6 bases between them. This CDR3 is 11 amino acids long. Germline V gene lookup returns CDR1 DFQATT and CDR2 SNEGSKA (reference sequence). The DNA for the CDR3 is TGCAGTGCTAGAGACAGGGTCGAGCAGTACTTC. Translating gives CSARDRVEQYF.

V and J are TRBV27 and TRBJ2-7; 10 nucleotides match TRBD2. Germline-derived CDR1 and CDR2 are MNHEY and SMNVEV (reference sequence). The CDR3 contains 17 residues. The V gene end was trimmed by 10 bases and the J gene end by 0 bases; junction bases not matched to a gene: 15. The CDR3 DNA reads TGTGCCACCTCCGGGGACAGGTCTAGCGGGAGCTCCTACGAGCAGTACTTC. Translating gives CATSGDRSSGSSYEQYF.

The rearrangement joins TRBV7-2 to TRBJ2-2; a weak D match, TRBD1 (6 bases). V was shortened by 3 bases and J by 0 bases, with 8 bases between the two germline ends. From germline, CDR1 is SGHTA and CDR2 FQGNSA. The CDR3 sequence is 15 residues long. CDR3 residues: CASSFGTPNTGELFF. The CDR3 bases are TGTGCCAGCAGCTTCGGGACACCGAACACCGGGGAGCTGTTTTTT.

This chain links TRBV6-5 with TRBJ1-2, with 12 bases that match TRBD1. CDR1 MNHEY and CDR2 SVGAGI come from the germline V gene. The V and J ends lost 4 bases and 8 bases, in that order; junction bases with no gene match: 8. The length of the CDR3 is 15 residues. The DNA for the CDR3 is TGTGCCAGCAGTTCCCCGGGACAGGGGGCCTGGGGCTACACCTTC. Protein: CASSSPGQGAWGYTF.

This clone has more than one count but fewer than ten. J is TRBJ1-2 and V is TRBV10-3; D remains unclear. The germline CDR1 and CDR2 sequences are ENHRY and SYGVKD. V was shortened by 3 bases and J by 3 bases, with 5 bases between the two germline ends. CDR3 length: 12 residues. The CDR3 spells CAISDGDYGYTF. As DNA, the CDR3 is TGTGCCATCAGTGACGGGGACTATGGCTACACCTTC.

The genes are TRBV4-2 and TRBJ1-4, with D hard to call. Germline CDR1 reads LGHNA; CDR2 reads YNFKEQ. The CDR3 contains 14 residues. V lost 4 bases and J 8 bases, leaving 14 bases between the germline ends. The CDR3 loop is CASSRLGVLEKLFF. The CDR3, as DNA: TGTGCCAGCAGCCGACTCGGCGTTCTCGAAAAACTGTTTTTT.

The rearrangement uses TRBV28 and TRBJ2-3, with D tentatively TRBD1 (6 bases). Germline CDR1 is MDHEN and CDR2 is SYDVKM. The CDR3 sequence is 15 residues long. Trimming left V 4 bases short and J 6 bases short, with 17 bases between. DNA for the CDR3: TGTGCCAGCAGTTCGTTAGTGGGGGCCCCCGATACGCAGTATTTT. This sequence encodes CASSSLVGAPDTQYF.

This chain links TRBV18 with TRBJ1-1; 7 bases map to TRBD1. The CDR3 sequence is 18 residues long. Germline loops: CDR1 KGHSH, CDR2 LQKENI. Trimming took 2 bases from V and 0 from J; bases not matched to a gene: 12. Written as DNA, the CDR3 is TGTGCCAGCTCACCATACCTCGGAGGGGGCGGGTTGAACACTGAAGCTTTCTTT. Amino acid sequence: CASSPYLGGGGLNTEAFF.

CDR3 sequence (DNA): TGTGCCAGCAGTTATACTGGGGCCAACGTCCTGACTTTC. It is translated as CASSYTGANVLTF. The rearrangement joins TRBV2 to TRBJ2-6; D is unclear. The length of the CDR3 is 13 residues. Germline CDR1 SNHLY, CDR2 FYNNEI. V lost 5 bases to trimming and J lost 2 bases, with 4 bases between them. Looking up the rest from reference TRBV2 and TRBJ2-6 gives the full variable domain: EPEVTQTPSHQVTQMGQEVILRCVPISNHLYFYWYRQILGQKVEFLVSFYNNEISEKSEIFDDQFSVERPDGSNFTLKIRSTKLEDSAMYFCASSYTGANVLTFGAGSRLTVL.

V and J are TRBV28 and TRBJ1-4; 8 positions match TRBD1. The CDR3 spans 16 residues. Germline V gives CDR1 MDHEN, CDR2 SYDVKM. J gave up 7 bases and V 2 bases, and 9 bases lay outside the gene matches. The CDR3 DNA sequence: TGTGCCAGCAGTTTAGCCGCAGGGGGCGGAATTGAAAAACTGTTTTTT. Translating gives CASSLAAGGGIEKLFF.

The J gene is TRBJ1-2, the V gene TRBV4-1, with TRBD1 matching over 7 bases. V trimming: 2 bases; J trimming: 3 bases; junction bases outside the gene matches: 3. CDR1 is MGHRA, CDR2 YSYEKL, per germline. The CDR3 spans 14 residues. Here the CDR3 reads CASSQRTGYYGYTF. The CDR3 DNA sequence: TGCGCCAGCAGCCAAAGGACAGGTTACTATGGCTACACCTTC.

The chain couples TRBV7-2 to TRBJ2-7; TRBD2 matches at 7 bases. This CDR3 has 19 amino acids. The germline CDR1 and CDR2 sequences are SGHTA and FQGNSA. Trimming cost V 2 bases and J 4 bases; bases outside gene matches: 20. CDR3 residues: CASSLLLGGSEIARYEQYF. DNA for the CDR3: TGTGCCAGCAGCTTACTTCTAGGCGGGAGTGAAATAGCGCGGTACGAGCAGTACTTC.

The chain is built from TRBV2 and TRBJ2-3, with 12 bases that match TRBD1. From germline, CDR1 is SNHLY and CDR2 FYNNEI. CDR3 length: 15 residues. V lost 5 bases to trimming and J lost 4 bases; unmatched junction nucleotides: 4. Here the CDR3 reads CASSRDRGRPDTQYF. CDR3 bases: TGTGCCAGCAGTAGGGACAGGGGGCGCCCAGATACGCAGTATTTT.

The chain carries TRBV30 and TRBJ1-2, with 7 positions matching TRBD1. After removal of 5 bases from V and 7 bases from J, the junction contained 13 bases not matched to a gene. There are 14 residues in the CDR3. CDR1 is GTSNPN and CDR2 is SVGIG in the germline V gene (reference sequence). CDR3 coding DNA: TGTGCCTGGGTCTCTGGAGGGGGCCCCGCTGGCTACACCTTC. It encodes CAWVSGGGPAGYTF.

The chain employs TRBV10-1 and TRBJ1-2; the match to TRBD1 covers 8 bases. The CDR3 runs 13 residues. Per germline, CDR1 WNHNN and CDR2 SYGVQD (reference sequence). The V gene end was trimmed by 5 bases and the J gene end by 7 bases; junction bases not matched to a gene: 6. CDR3 loop: CASSPDRATGYTF. CDR3 bases: TGCGCCAGCAGTCCGGACAGGGCGACTGGCTACACCTTC.

This clone was counted a single time. V usage is TRBV27 and J usage is TRBJ2-7; 14 bases fit TRBD2. The length of the CDR3 is 15 residues. V was clipped by 2 bases and J by 6 bases; unmatched bases: 3. Germline CDR1 reads MNHEY; CDR2 reads SMNVEV (reference sequence). The CDR3 reads CASSLGTSGSREQYF. The CDR3 nucleotides are TGTGCCAGCAGTTTAGGGACTAGCGGGAGTCGCGAGCAGTACTTC.

This sequence joins TRBV5-6 and TRBJ1-5; possibly TRBD1 for D (5 bases). With 4 bases removed from V and 2 bases from J, the gap between germline ends came to 13 bases. CDR3 length: 15 amino acids. Looked up from germline, CDR1 is SGHDT and CDR2 is YYEEEE. The DNA for the CDR3 is TGTGCCAGCAGCGATTCAGGGCTTGGCAATCAGCCCCAGCATTTT. Amino acids: CASSDSGLGNQPQHF.

The chain employs TRBV10-3 and TRBJ2-1; D gene uncertain. V lost 2 bases, J lost 3 bases, and 17 bases lay in between. CDR3 size: 17 residues. In germline, CDR1 is ENHRY, CDR2 SYGVKD. CDR3 DNA sequence: TGTGCCATCAGTGAGGAGTCGGCTAGTTCCAACTACAATGAGCAGTTCTTC. Protein sequence: CAISEESASSNYNEQFF.